These 26 T cell receptor beta chains share one sample of origin, sequenced in a study of PD-1 blockade in mismatch repair-deficient tumors. What these receptors recognize is not known. TCRdb's copy holds only in-frame clones and misses some; the assay was immunoSEQ multiplex PCR. Of approximately 9,800 clones listed, approximately 83% were seen once; the top ten hold around 20%. Time point noted: roughly 10-day in vitro stimulation with candidate neoantigen peptide 2. The sequences come from cells cultured in vitro, collected from a patient treated with pembrolizumab. The receptors come from an adult with mismatch repair-deficient cancer.

This chain joins TRBV25-1 and TRBJ2-5; D gene ambiguous. Deletions cut 2 bases from V and 5 bases from J, with 9 bases between. This CDR3 comprises 13 residues. CDR1 is MGHDK and CDR2 is SYGVNS in the germline V gene. In DNA, the CDR3 is TGTGCCAGCAGTGAAACGTCTGTGGAGACCCAGTACTTC. The encoded protein is CASSETSVETQYF.

The rearrangement uses TRBV5-1 and TRBJ2-6, with D perhaps matching TRBD1 or TRBD2 (5 bases each). The CDR3 loop spans 15 amino acids. V lost 5 bases, J lost 1 base, and 10 bases lay in between. Germline V gene lookup returns CDR1 SGHRS and CDR2 YFSETQ. This chain's CDR3 is CASSQGESGANVLTF. In DNA form, the CDR3 reads TGCGCCAGCAGTCAGGGAGAATCTGGGGCCAACGTCCTGACTTTC.

In the case of this clone: One junction end disagrees with the germline gene, perhaps due to a read error. The chain couples TRBV7-7 to TRBJ2-3, with TRBD2 as a possible D gene (5 bases). Germline V gene sequence: CDR1 SSHAT, CDR2 FNYEAQ (reference sequence). The length of the CDR3 is 16 residues. CDR3 loop: CASSLGSSDVTDTQYF. The CDR3 DNA reads TGTGCTAGCAGCTTAGGGAGCTCAGATGTCACAGATACGCAGTATTTT.

V gene TRBV7-3 combines with J gene TRBJ2-7; TRBD1 might be the D (6 bases). Germline assignment: CDR1 SGHTA and CDR2 FQGTGA. V was shortened by 5 bases and J by 4 bases, with 15 bases between the two germline ends. This CDR3 contains 14 residues. CDR3 DNA sequence: TGTGCCAGCAGCAGGGGGACCGCCGCGTACGAGCAGTACTTC. Translating gives CASSRGTAAYEQYF.

The chain links TRBV28 to TRBJ2-3; D possibly uses TRBD1 or TRBD2 (5 bases each). The CDR3 is made up of 16 amino acids. CDR1 MDHEN and CDR2 SYDVKM come from the germline V gene. Trimming took 1 base from V and 2 from J, leaving 13 bases between them. The CDR3 here is CASSLSVGVTTDTQYF. For the CDR3, the DNA is TGTGCCAGCAGTTTATCTGTGGGGGTAACCACAGATACGCAGTATTTT.

The genes are TRBV5-1 and TRBJ2-5, with TRBD2 matching over 11 bases. CDR1 is SGHRS, CDR2 YFSETQ, per germline. This CDR3 comprises 16 residues. V was pared by 1 base and J by 5 bases, with 7 bases of the junction left unmatched. The CDR3 region has the DNA TGCGCCAGCAGCTTGACATTAGCGGGAGGGACGGAGACCCAGTACTTC. Its protein product is CASSLTLAGGTETQYF.

The chain carries TRBV7-8 and TRBJ2-3; 7 bases match TRBD1. J was trimmed by 0 bases and V by 4 bases; bases with no gene match: 4. The germline gives CDR1 SGHVS, CDR2 FQNEAQ. This CDR3 has 15 amino acids. Written as DNA, the CDR3 is TGTGCCAGCAGCTCGACAGGGCTTAGCACAGATACGCAGTATTTT. Protein product: CASSSTGLSTDTQYF.

The chain couples TRBV6-1 to TRBJ2-7; perhaps TRBD2 as D (6 bases). CDR3 length: 13 residues. Germline V CDR1 and CDR2: MNHNS, SASEGT. Trimming left V 4 bases short and J 6 bases short, with 13 bases between. CDR3 bases: TGTGCCAGCAGTGCCCCGGGACTCTTCGAGCAGTACTTC. Protein product: CASSAPGLFEQYF.

The chain employs TRBV7-3 and TRBJ2-7, with TRBD2 identical over 8 bases. This CDR3 is 16 amino acids long. Germline V lookup: CDR1 SGHTA, CDR2 FQGTGA. Trimming removed 3 bases from V and 2 bases from J; junction bases left unmatched: 9. Here the CDR3 reads CASSFQSTSGPYEQYF. The CDR3 DNA sequence: TGTGCCAGCAGCTTCCAGTCAACTAGCGGCCCCTACGAGCAGTACTTC.

This clone was observed once. This rearrangement joins TRBV4-2 to TRBJ1-3; D call uncertain. Germline V lookup: CDR1 LGHNA, CDR2 YNFKEQ. The CDR3 totals 17 residues. V was shortened by 2 bases and J by 1 base, with 15 bases between the two germline ends. The chain's CDR3 is CASSQISSGMSGNTIYF. CDR3 DNA: TGTGCCAGCAGCCAAATTTCTTCTGGCATGTCTGGAAACACCATATATTTT.

The genes are TRBV15 and TRBJ1-1; D uncertain. Germline V gene data show CDR1 as LNHNV and CDR2 as YYDKDF (reference sequence). V lost 1 base and J lost 5, with 11 bases in between. The CDR3 sequence is 14 residues long. In DNA, the CDR3 is TGTGCCACCAGCAGAGGCGGACGGAGGACTGAAGCTTTCTTT. The encoded protein is CATSRGGRRTEAFF. Complete variable domain (other parts from reference TRBV15 and TRBJ1-1): DAMVIQNPRYQVTQFGKPVTLSCSQTLNHNVMYWYQQKSSQAPKLLFHYYDKDFNNEADTPDNFQSRRPNTSFCFLDIRSPGLGDTAMYLCATSRGGRRTEAFFGQGTRLTVV.

This chain uses TRBV21-1 with TRBJ1-6. TRBV21-1 is assigned pseudogene status. The CDR3 loop spans 17 amino acids. The DNA of the CDR3 is TGTGCCAGCAGCAAAGGAGGTTTACTACCGAATCCCTCACCCCTCCACTTT. Translated: CASSKGGLLPNPSPLHF.

The J gene is TRBJ1-6, the V gene TRBV14; D ambiguous. The V gene's germline CDR1 is SGHDN and CDR2 FVKESK. Trimming took off 0 bases at V and 8 bases at J, with 8 bases between the two ends. The CDR3 sequence is 14 residues long. The CDR3 DNA reads TGTGCCAGCAGCCAAGATTTGGGGTATTCACCCCTCCACTTT. As protein: CASSQDLGYSPLHF.

The CDR3 region is CAWSGHFYEQYF. CDR3 bases: TGTGCCTGGAGTGGACATTTCTACGAGCAGTACTTC. This sequence joins TRBV30 and TRBJ2-7, with no clear D. Per germline, CDR1 GTSNPN and CDR2 SVGIG (reference sequence). The CDR3 contains 12 residues. Trimming left V 1 base short and J 3 bases short, with 7 bases between.

The chain recombines TRBV27 with TRBJ1-5, with D unclear. With 4 bases removed from V and 3 bases from J, the gap between germline ends came to 13 bases. The CDR3 totals 15 residues. Germline V CDR1 and CDR2: MNHEY, SMNVEV (reference sequence). In DNA, the CDR3 is TGTGCCAGCAGTTCAGCTCGGACGATCAATCAGCCCCAGCATTTT. It yields the protein CASSSARTINQPQHF.

The V call is TRBV5-1, the J call TRBJ2-2, with D perhaps matching TRBD1 (6 bases). CDR3 size: 13 residues. Germline CDR1 SGHRS, CDR2 YFSETQ. Trimming took 0 bases from V and 6 from J, leaving 6 bases between them. The CDR3 DNA sequence: TGCGCCAGCAGCTTGGGACAGGCCGGGGAGCTGTTTTTT. This gives the protein CASSLGQAGELFF.

A few counts support this clone. V gene TRBV5-1 combines with J gene TRBJ1-1; 7 positions match TRBD1. V lost 4 bases and J lost 4; bases outside the gene matches: 13. Germline lookup yields CDR1 SGHRS and CDR2 YFSETQ. CDR3 length: 16 amino acids. CDR3 in amino acids: CASSEALQGQGTEAFF. CDR3 DNA sequence: TGCGCCAGCAGCGAGGCCTTACAGGGGCAAGGCACTGAAGCTTTCTTT.

This sequence joins TRBV11-1 and TRBJ2-1, with 11 bases matching TRBD2. The CDR3 consists of 16 residues. Germline CDR1 and CDR2: SGHAT and FQDESV (reference sequence). V lost 4 bases, J lost 8 bases, and 10 bases stayed unmatched. The CDR3 region is CASSSTTSGRGDEQFF. The CDR3 region has the DNA TGTGCCAGCAGCTCAACCACTAGCGGGAGAGGTGATGAGCAGTTCTTC. Full variable domain (missing parts from reference TRBV11-1 and TRBJ2-1): EAEVAQSPRYKITEKSQAVAFWCDPISGHATLYWYRQILGQGPELLVQFQDESVVDDSQLPKDRFSAERLKGVDSTLKIQPAELGDSAMYLCASSSTTSGRGDEQFFGPGTRLTVL.

As DNA, the CDR3 is TGTGCCAGCAGCAAAGGAGGAGGCGGGGGGAACACCGGGGAGCTGTTTTTT. It specifies CASSKGGGGGNTGELFF. The chain links TRBV21-1 to TRBJ2-2; TRBD2 is the table's D call and was not checked against the DNA. TRBV21-1 counts as a pseudogene. CDR3 length: 17 amino acids.

The chain recombines TRBV2 with TRBJ2-5; no clear D gene. Per germline, CDR1 SNHLY and CDR2 FYNNEI. Trimming left V 3 bases short and J 4 bases short, with 9 bases between. This CDR3 contains 13 residues. CDR3 protein: CASSETVGETQYF. For the CDR3, the DNA is TGTGCCAGCAGTGAGACGGTGGGAGAGACCCAGTACTTC.

The chain uses TRBV13 and TRBJ2-5; 8 bases are shared with TRBD1. Germline V gene sequence: CDR1 PRHDT, CDR2 FYEKMQ (reference sequence). J lost 4 bases, V lost 5 bases, and 3 bases had no gene match. This CDR3 comprises 13 residues. CDR3 bases: TGTGCCAGCAGCCCCACAGGGGGAGAGACCCAGTACTTC. This encodes CASSPTGGETQYF. Full variable domain (missing parts from reference TRBV13 and TRBJ2-5): AAGVIQSPRHLIKEKRETATLKCYPIPRHDTVYWYQQGPGQDPQFLISFYEKMQSDKGSIPDRFSAQQFSDYHSELNMSSLELGDSALYFCASSPTGGETQYFGPGTRLLVL.

The rearrangement links TRBV6-6 to TRBJ1-1; maybe TRBD1 (5 bases). This CDR3 spans 14 amino acids. CDR1 and CDR2 (germline): MNHNY, SVGAGI (reference sequence). The V gene lost 6 bases and the J gene lost 2 bases, with 13 bases spanning the gap. The CDR3: CASRVGTLNTEAFF. The CDR3 coding sequence is TGTGCCAGCAGGGTGGGGACGCTCAACACTGAAGCTTTCTTT.

This clone is categorized as large (0.1 to 1%). The V and J genes are TRBV10-3 and TRBJ2-7, with 8 positions matching TRBD1. The trim removed 5 bases at V and 5 bases at J, leaving 11 bases unmatched. The CDR3 runs to 15 residues. Looked up from germline, CDR1 is ENHRY and CDR2 is SYGVKD. CDR3: CAISSDRELFHEQYF. CDR3 nucleotide sequence: TGTGCCATCAGTTCGGACAGGGAATTATTCCACGAGCAGTACTTC.

The chain has TRBV28 and TRBJ2-7, with TRBD2 matching 8 bases. Germline trimming cut 5 bases from V and 6 bases from J; bases unmatched to any gene: 15. CDR1 and CDR2 from the germline V gene are MDHEN and SYDVKM. This CDR3 is built from 16 residues. CDR3 loop: CASSPAPPAGGGEQYF. The DNA for the CDR3 is TGTGCCAGCAGTCCAGCGCCTCCGGCGGGAGGAGGCGAGCAGTACTTC.

The chain has TRBV2 and TRBJ2-2, with 12 bases identical to TRBD2. After removal of 6 bases from V and 7 bases from J, the junction contained 6 bases not matched to a gene. CDR3 length equals 15 residues. Looked up from germline, CDR1 is SNHLY and CDR2 is FYNNEI. The DNA of the CDR3 is TGTGCCAGCAGCCGACTAGCGGGAGTGGTCGGGGAGCTGTTTTTT. It specifies CASSRLAGVVGELFF. The variable domain in full, with the rest retrieved from reference TRBV2 and TRBJ2-2, is EPEVTQTPSHQVTQMGQEVILRCVPISNHLYFYWYRQILGQKVEFLVSFYNNEISEKSEIFDDQFSVERPDGSNFTLKIRSTKLEDSAMYFCASSRLAGVVGELFFGEGSRLTVL.

This chain links TRBV28 with TRBJ1-1; D uncertain. The CDR3 is 14 residues long. The V end was cut by 2 bases, the J end by 4 bases, with 11 bases between. Germline V gene lookup returns CDR1 MDHEN and CDR2 SYDVKM. CDR3 loop: CASSLRSGITEAFF. The CDR3 DNA follows: TGTGCCAGCAGTTTAAGGAGCGGGATCACTGAAGCTTTCTTT.